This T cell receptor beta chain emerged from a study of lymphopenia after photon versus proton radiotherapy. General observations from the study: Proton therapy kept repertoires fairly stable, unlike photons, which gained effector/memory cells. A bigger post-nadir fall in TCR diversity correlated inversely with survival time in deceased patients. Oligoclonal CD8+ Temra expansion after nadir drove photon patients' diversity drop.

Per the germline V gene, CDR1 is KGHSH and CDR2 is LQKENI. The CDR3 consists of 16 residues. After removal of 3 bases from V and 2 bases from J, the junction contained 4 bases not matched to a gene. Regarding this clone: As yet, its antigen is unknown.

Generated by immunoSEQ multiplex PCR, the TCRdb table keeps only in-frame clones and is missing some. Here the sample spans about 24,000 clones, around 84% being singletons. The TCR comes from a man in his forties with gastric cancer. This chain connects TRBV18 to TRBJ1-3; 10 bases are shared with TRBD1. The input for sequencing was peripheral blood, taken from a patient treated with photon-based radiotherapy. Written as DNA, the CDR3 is TGTGCCAGCTCACCGGGACAGGGGCCTCCTGGAAACACCATATATTTT. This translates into CASSPGQGPPGNTIYF.